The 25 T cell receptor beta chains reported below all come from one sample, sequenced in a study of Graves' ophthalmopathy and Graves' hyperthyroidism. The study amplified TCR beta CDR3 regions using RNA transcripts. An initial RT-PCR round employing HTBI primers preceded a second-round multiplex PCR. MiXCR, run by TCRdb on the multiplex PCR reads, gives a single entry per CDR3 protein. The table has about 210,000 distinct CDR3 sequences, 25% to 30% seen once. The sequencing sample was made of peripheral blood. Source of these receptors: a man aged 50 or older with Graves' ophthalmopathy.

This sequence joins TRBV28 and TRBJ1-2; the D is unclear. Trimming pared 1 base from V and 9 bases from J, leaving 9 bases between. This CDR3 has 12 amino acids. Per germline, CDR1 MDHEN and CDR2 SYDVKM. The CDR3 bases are TGTGCCAGCAGTTTATCACGGGTACGCTACACCTTC. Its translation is CASSLSRVRYTF.

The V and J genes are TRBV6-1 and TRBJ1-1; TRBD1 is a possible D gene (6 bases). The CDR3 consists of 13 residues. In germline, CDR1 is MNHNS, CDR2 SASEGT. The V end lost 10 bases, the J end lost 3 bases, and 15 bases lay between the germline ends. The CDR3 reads CATIDRPHTEAFF. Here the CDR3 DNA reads TGTGCCACTATCGACAGGCCACACACTGAAGCTTTCTTT.

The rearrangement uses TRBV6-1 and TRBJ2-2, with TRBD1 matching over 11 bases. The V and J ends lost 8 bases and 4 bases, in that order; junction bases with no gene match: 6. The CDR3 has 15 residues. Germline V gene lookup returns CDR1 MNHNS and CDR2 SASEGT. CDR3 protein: CASWTGGSGTGELFF. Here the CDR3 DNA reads TGTGCCAGCTGGACAGGGGGCAGCGGCACCGGGGAGCTGTTTTTT.

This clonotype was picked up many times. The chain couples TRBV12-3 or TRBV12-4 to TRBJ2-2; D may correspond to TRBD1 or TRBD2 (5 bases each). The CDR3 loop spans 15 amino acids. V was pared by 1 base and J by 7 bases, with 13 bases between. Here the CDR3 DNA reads TGTGCCAGCAGTTTAGACCCGGGGCATAACGGGGAGCTGTTTTTT. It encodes CASSLDPGHNGELFF.

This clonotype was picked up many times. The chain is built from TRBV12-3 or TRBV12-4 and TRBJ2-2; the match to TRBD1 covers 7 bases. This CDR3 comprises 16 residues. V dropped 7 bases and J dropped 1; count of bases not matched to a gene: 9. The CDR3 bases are TGTGCCAGCAAATCACTAGGGGGCAAGAACACCGGGGAGCTGTTTTTT. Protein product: CASKSLGGKNTGELFF.

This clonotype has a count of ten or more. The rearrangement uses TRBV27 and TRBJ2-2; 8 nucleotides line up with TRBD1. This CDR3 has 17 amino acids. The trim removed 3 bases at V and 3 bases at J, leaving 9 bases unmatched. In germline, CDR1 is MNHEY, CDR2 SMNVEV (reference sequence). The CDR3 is CASSLSRDRLYTGELFF. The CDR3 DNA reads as TGTGCCAGCAGTTTGTCCCGGGACAGGTTATACACCGGGGAGCTGTTTTTT.

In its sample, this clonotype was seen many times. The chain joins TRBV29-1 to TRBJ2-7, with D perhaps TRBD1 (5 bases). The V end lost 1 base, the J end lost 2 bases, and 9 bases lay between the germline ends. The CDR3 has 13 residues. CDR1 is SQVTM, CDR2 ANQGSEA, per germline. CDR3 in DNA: TGCAGCGTTGAAGTGGACAAAACCTACGAGCAGTACTTC. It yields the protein CSVEVDKTYEQYF.

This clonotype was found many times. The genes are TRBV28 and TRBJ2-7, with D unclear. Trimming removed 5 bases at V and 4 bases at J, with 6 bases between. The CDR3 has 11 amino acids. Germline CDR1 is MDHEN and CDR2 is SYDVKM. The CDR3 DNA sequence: TGTGCCAGCAGTGAAGTGTACGAGCAGTACTTC. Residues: CASSEVYEQYF. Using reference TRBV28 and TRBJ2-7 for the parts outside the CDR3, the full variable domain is DVKVTQSSRYLVKRTGEKVFLECVQDMDHENMFWYRQDPGLGLRLIYFSYDVKMKEKGDIPEGYSVSREKKERFSLILESASTNQTSMYLCASSEVYEQYFGPGTRLTVT.

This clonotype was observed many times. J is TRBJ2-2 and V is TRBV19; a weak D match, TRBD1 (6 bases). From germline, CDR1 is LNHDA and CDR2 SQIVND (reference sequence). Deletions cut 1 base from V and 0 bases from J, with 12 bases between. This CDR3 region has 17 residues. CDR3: CASSIGRTVANTGELFF. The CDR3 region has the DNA TGTGCCAGTAGTATAGGGAGGACAGTCGCGAACACCGGGGAGCTGTTTTTT.

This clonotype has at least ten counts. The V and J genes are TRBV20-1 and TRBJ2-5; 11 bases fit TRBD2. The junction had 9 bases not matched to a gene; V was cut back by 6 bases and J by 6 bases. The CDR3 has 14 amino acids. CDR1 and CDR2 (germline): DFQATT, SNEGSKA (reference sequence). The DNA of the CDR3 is TGCAGTGCAAAACTAGCGGGAGACCTTAAGACCCAGTACTTC. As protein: CSAKLAGDLKTQYF.

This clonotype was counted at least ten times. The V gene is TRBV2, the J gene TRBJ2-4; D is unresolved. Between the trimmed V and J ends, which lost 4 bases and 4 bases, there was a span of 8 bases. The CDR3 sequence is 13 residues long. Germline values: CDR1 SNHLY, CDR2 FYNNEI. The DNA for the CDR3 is TGTGCCAGCAGTGGTGATATTAAAAACATTCAGTACTTC. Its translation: CASSGDIKNIQYF.

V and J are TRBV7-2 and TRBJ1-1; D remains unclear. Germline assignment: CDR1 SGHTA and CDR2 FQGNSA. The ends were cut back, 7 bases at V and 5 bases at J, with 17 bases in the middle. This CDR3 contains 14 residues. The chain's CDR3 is CASMGRVAWTEAFF. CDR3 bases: TGTGCCAGCATGGGCCGGGTTGCGTGGACTGAAGCTTTCTTT.

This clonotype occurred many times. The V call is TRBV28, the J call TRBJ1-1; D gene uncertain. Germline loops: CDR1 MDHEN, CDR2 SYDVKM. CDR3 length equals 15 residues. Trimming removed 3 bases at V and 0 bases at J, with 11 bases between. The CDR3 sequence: CASSFLEYMNTEAFF. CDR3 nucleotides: TGTGCCAGCAGTTTTTTGGAATACATGAACACTGAAGCTTTCTTT.

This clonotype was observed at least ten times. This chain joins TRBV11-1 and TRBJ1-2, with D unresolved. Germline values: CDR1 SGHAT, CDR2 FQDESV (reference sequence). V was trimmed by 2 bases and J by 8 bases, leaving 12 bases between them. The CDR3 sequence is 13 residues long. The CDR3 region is CASSLSGSEGYTF. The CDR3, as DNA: TGTGCCAGCAGCTTATCGGGGTCGGAAGGCTACACCTTC.

The CDR3 DNA reads as TGCAGTGCTTTAGCGGGGGGCTGGGAGACCCAGTACTTC. Translating gives CSALAGGWETQYF. The chain recombines TRBV20-1 with TRBJ2-5; 10 bases agree with TRBD2. There are 13 residues in the CDR3. Germline trimming cut 5 bases from V and 5 bases from J; bases unmatched to any gene: 5. Germline V gene data show CDR1 as DFQATT and CDR2 as SNEGSKA (reference sequence).

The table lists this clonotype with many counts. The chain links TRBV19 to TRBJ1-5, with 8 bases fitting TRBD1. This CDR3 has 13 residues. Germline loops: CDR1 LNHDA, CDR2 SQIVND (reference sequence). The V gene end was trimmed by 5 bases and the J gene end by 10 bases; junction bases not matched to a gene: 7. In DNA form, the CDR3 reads TGTGCCAGTAGTGACAGGGGTGGTGATCCCCAGCATTTT. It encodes CASSDRGGDPQHF.

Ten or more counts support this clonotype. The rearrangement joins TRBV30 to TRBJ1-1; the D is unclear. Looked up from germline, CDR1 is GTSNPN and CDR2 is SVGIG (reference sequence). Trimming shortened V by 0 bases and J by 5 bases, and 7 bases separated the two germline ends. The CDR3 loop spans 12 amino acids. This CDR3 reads CAWSVPGTEAFF. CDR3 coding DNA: TGTGCCTGGAGTGTACCTGGGACTGAAGCTTTCTTT.

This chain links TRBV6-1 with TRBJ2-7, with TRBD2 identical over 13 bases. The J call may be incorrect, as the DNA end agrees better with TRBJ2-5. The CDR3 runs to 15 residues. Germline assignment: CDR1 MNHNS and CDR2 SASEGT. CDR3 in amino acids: CASSHGTSGKETQYF. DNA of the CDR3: TGTGCCAGCAGCCATGGGACTAGCGGGAAGGAGACCCAGTACTTC.

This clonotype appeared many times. CDR3 nucleotide sequence: TGTGCCAGCAGCCAAAGCGCGGGACCCCAAGAGACCCAGTACTTC. Its translation is CASSQSAGPQETQYF. V gene TRBV3-1 combines with J gene TRBJ2-5; maybe TRBD2 (6 bases). This CDR3 has 15 residues. Germline V gene data show CDR1 as LGHDT and CDR2 as YNNKEL (reference sequence). V was clipped by 2 bases and J by 1 base, with 11 bases between them.

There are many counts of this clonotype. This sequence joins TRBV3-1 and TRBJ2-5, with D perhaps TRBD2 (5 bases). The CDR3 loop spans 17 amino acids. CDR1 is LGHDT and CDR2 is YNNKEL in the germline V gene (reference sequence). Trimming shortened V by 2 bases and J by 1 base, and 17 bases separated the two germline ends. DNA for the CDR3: TGTGCCAGCAGCCAATTCGTAGTGGTGAGCGGCCAAGAGACCCAGTACTTC. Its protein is CASSQFVVVSGQETQYF.

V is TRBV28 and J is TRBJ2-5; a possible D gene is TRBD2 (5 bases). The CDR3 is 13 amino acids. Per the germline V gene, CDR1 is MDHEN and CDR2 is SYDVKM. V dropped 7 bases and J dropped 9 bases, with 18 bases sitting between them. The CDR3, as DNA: TGTGCCAGCATATCAGGCAGGCGAGGGTCCCAGTACTTC. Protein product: CASISGRRGSQYF.

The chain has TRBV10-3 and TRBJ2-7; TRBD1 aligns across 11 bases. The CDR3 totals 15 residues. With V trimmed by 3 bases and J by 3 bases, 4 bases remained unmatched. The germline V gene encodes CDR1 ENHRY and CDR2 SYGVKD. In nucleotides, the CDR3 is TGTGCCATCAGTGATGGGACAGGGGGGTTCTACGAGCAGTACTTC. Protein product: CAISDGTGGFYEQYF.

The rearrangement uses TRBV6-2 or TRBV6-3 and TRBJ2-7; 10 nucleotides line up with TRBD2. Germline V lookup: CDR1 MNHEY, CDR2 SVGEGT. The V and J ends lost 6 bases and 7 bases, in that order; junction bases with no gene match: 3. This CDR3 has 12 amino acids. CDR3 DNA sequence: TGTGCCAGCAGCCGGACTAGCGGAGAGCAGTACTTC. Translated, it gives CASSRTSGEQYF.

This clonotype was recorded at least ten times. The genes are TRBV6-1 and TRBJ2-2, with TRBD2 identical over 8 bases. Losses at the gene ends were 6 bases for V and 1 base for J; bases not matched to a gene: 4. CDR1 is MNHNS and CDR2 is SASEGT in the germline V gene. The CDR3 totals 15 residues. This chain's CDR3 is CASSKRELNTGELFF. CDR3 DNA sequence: TGTGCCAGCAGCAAGCGGGAGTTGAACACCGGGGAGCTGTTTTTT.

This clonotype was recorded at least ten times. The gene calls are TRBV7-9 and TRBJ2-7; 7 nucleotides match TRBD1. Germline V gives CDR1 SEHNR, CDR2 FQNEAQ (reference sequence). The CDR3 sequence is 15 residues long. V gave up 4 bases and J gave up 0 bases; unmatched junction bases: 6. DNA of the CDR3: TGTGCCAGCAGCTCGGGACAGATGAGCTCCTACGAGCAGTACTTC. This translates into CASSSGQMSSYEQYF. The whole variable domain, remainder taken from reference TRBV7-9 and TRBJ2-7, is DTGVSQNPRHKITKRGQNVTFRCDPISEHNRLYWYRQTLGQGPEFLTYFQNEAQLEKSRLLSDRFSAERPKGSFSTLEIQRTEQGDSAMYLCASSSGQMSSYEQYFGPGTRLTVT.